The clone carrying this TCR beta chain was recorded many times. These data are taken from a study of read filtering for tumor transcriptome and immune sequencing. About the study: Mean patient age was around 66 years, range roughly 45 to 85; over 16 male, 11 to 15 female.

The library was built from roughly 400 ng RNA with molecular barcoded adaptors for alpha/delta and beta/gamma chains. TCRdb analysed the reads with MiXCR anew, one entry per CDR3 protein. This table has approximately 140,000 distinct CDR3 sequences, less than 15% appearing once. This CDR3 region has 14 residues. Germline V gene sequence: CDR1 SGDLS, CDR2 YYNGEE. V was pared by 0 bases and J by 5 bases, with 4 bases of the junction left unmatched. The sequence was obtained from a donor aged 40 or older with multiple myeloma. The rearrangement uses TRBV9 and TRBJ2-5, with 7 nucleotides matching TRBD2. What was sequenced was a population of CD138-negative cells sorted from bone marrow. CDR3 protein: CASSVAGGWETQYF. The DNA of the CDR3 is TGTGCCAGCAGCGTAGCGGGAGGCTGGGAGACCCAGTACTTC.